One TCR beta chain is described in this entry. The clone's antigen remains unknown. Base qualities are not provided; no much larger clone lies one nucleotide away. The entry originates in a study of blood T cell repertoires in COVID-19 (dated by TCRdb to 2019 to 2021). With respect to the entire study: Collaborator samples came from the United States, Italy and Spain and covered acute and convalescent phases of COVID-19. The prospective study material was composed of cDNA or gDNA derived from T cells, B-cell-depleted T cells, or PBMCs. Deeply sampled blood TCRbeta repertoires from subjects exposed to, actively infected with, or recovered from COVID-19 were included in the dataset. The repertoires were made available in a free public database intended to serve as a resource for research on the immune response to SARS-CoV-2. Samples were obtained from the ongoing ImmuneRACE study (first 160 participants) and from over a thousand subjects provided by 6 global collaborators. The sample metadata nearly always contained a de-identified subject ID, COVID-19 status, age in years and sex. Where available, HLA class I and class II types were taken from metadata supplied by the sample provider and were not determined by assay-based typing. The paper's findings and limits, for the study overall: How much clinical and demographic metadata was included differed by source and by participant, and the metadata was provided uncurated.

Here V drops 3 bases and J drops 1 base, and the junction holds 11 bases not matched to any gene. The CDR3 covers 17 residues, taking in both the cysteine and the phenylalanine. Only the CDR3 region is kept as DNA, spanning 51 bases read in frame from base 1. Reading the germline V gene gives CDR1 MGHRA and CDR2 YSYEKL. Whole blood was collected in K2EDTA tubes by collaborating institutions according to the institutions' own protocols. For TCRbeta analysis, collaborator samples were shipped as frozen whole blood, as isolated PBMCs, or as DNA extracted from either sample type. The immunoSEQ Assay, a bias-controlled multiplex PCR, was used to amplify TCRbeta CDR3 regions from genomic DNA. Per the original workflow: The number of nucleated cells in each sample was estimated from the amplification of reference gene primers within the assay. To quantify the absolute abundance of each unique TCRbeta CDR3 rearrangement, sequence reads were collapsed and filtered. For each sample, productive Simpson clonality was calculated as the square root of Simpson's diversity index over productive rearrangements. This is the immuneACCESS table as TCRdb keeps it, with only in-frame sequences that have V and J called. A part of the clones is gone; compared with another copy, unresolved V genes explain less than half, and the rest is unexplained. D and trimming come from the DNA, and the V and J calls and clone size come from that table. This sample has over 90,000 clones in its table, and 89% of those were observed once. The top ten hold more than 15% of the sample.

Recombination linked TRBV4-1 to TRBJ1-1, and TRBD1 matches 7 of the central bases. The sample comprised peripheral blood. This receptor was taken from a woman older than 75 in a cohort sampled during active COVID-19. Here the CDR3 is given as CASSQTPFQGGNTEAFF. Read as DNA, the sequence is TGCGCCAGCAGCCAGACCCCTTTTCAGGGGGGGAACACTGAAGCTTTCTTT.